Presented here are 30 T cell receptor beta chains from one specimen sequenced in a study of prognosis after radiotherapy for stage I lung cancer. Two-round multiplex PCR amplified TCR beta CDR3 from genomic DNA. The first PCR round targeted every TRBV and TRBJ gene with specific primers. MiXCR was run by TCRdb on the multiplex PCR reads, yielding one entry per CDR3 protein. The sample contains roughly 12,000 distinct CDR3 sequences, approximately 36% of which appear only once. This specimen consisted of PBMCs, obtained before or after stereotactic body radiation therapy (not recorded which). Receptors were obtained from a donor aged 50 or older with non-small cell lung cancer.

On this clonotype itself: This sequence may be a read error, since a much larger clone differs from it by one base. The chain joins TRBV6-2 or TRBV6-3 to TRBJ2-2; tentative D call: TRBD2 (6 bases). The V end was cut by 10 bases, the J end by 7 bases, with 25 bases between. The CDR3 loop spans 16 amino acids. CDR1 and CDR2 (germline): MNHEY, SVGEGT. The CDR3 reads CATIYLAVGPVGELFF. CDR3 nucleotides: TGTGCCACGATCTATTTAGCGGTGGGGCCGGTCGGGGAGCTGTTTTTT.

The chain links TRBV2 to TRBJ1-1; no firm D call. Germline CDR1 and CDR2: SNHLY and FYNNEI. Trimming took off 8 bases at V and 1 base at J, with 11 bases between the two ends. This CDR3 has 13 amino acids. CDR3: CASGESWNTEAFF. The CDR3 DNA reads as TGTGCCAGCGGGGAAAGTTGGAACACTGAAGCTTTCTTT.

The count of this clonotype is one. This clone may be a read error of a much larger clone one base away. The CDR3 sequence is CASSPGTGGLNEQFF. In DNA form, the CDR3 reads TGTGCCAGCAGCCCCGGGACAGGGGGCCTCAATGAGCAGTTCTTC. V and J are TRBV7-6 and TRBJ2-1; 12 nucleotides match TRBD1. Germline lookup yields CDR1 SGHVS and CDR2 FNYEAQ. CDR3 length: 15 residues. J gave up 6 bases and V 5 bases, and 5 bases lay outside the gene matches.

By frequency in the sample, this clonotype is medium-sized. This chain joins TRBV30 and TRBJ2-7; D perhaps matches TRBD2 (6 bases). Deletions cut 7 bases from V and 1 base from J, with 8 bases between. The CDR3 has 11 amino acids. Germline CDR1 GTSNPN, CDR2 SVGIG (reference sequence). CDR3 loop: CASAGSYEQYF. The CDR3 coding sequence is TGTGCCTCGGCGGGGTCCTACGAGCAGTACTTC.

The V gene is TRBV11-2, the J gene TRBJ1-4, with 9 positions matching TRBD1. V lost 0 bases, J lost 8 bases, and 4 bases stayed unmatched. The V gene's germline CDR1 is SGHAT and CDR2 FQNNGV. The CDR3 runs to 15 residues. CDR3 residues: CASSLEIGTGEKLFF. As DNA, the CDR3 is TGTGCCAGCAGCTTAGAGATAGGGACAGGGGAAAAACTGTTTTTT.

This clonotype was picked up many times. The chain couples TRBV9 to TRBJ2-7, with D unclear. Germline CDR1 and CDR2: SGDLS and YYNGEE. Trimming took off 5 bases at V and 4 bases at J, with 25 bases between the two ends. CDR3 length: 17 residues. CDR3 protein: CASRREPPIISYYEQYF. CDR3 coding DNA: TGTGCCAGCAGGAGAGAACCCCCCATTATTTCTTATTACGAGCAGTACTTC.

At least ten counts were recorded for this clonotype. This rearrangement joins TRBV5-5 to TRBJ2-1; TRBD2 matches at 8 bases. J was trimmed by 2 bases and V by 7 bases; bases with no gene match: 5. Germline V gene sequence: CDR1 SGHKS, CDR2 YYEKEE (reference sequence). The CDR3 contains 14 residues. This CDR3 is CASLPTSAYNEQFF. The DNA of the CDR3 is TGTGCCAGCCTCCCGACTAGCGCCTACAATGAGCAGTTCTTC.

Notes on this clonotype: A read error may explain this, as a much larger clone is one base away. The chain employs TRBV5-4 and TRBJ1-6; D perhaps matches TRBD1 (6 bases). Per germline, CDR1 SGHNT and CDR2 YYREEE (reference sequence). Trimming cost V 9 bases and J 7 bases, with 14 bases left between them. The CDR3 covers 13 residues. CDR3 in DNA: TGTGCCAACCAAGGGAGGGGGAATTCACCCCTCCACTTT. As protein: CANQGRGNSPLHF.

The CDR3 region is CASSLTGGSDEQFF. Here the CDR3 DNA reads TGTGCCAGCAGCTTAACAGGGGGGTCCGATGAGCAGTTCTTC. V gene TRBV7-9 combines with J gene TRBJ2-1; 8 bases align to TRBD1. The CDR3 spans 14 residues. The V segment lost 2 bases and the J segment 8 bases; nucleotides outside the gene matches: 5. CDR1 is SEHNR, CDR2 FQNEAQ, per germline (reference sequence). Using reference TRBV7-9 and TRBJ2-1 for the parts outside the CDR3, the full variable domain is DTGVSQNPRHKITKRGQNVTFRCDPISEHNRLYWYRQTLGQGPEFLTYFQNEAQLEKSRLLSDRFSAERPKGSFSTLEIQRTEQGDSAMYLCASSLTGGSDEQFFGPGTRLTVL.

By its share, this clonotype is medium-sized (0.01 to 0.1%). This chain uses TRBV6-5 with TRBJ2-1; D call uncertain. Looked up from germline, CDR1 is MNHEY and CDR2 is SVGAGI. CDR3 length: 13 residues. Trimming pared 1 base from V and 12 bases from J, leaving 13 bases between. The CDR3 reads CASSYFSGDWQFF. The CDR3 DNA sequence: TGTGCCAGCAGTTACTTTAGTGGTGATTGGCAGTTCTTC.

In regard to this clonotype: The conserved phenylalanine or tryptophan normally closing the CDR3 is absent here, so this likely arose from a read error. This chain links TRBV12-3 or TRBV12-4 with TRBJ2-7, with 7 nucleotides matching TRBD1. With V trimmed by 3 bases and J by 5 bases, 10 bases remained unmatched. The CDR3 length is 15 residues. CDR3 in DNA: TGTGCCAGCAGTTTCGGAGGCAACAGGGGTAACGAGCAGTACTTA. Translation gives CASSFGGNRGNEQYL.

The table lists this clonotype with many counts. The chain links TRBV25-1 to TRBJ2-5, with D perhaps matching TRBD2 (6 bases). There are 15 residues in the CDR3. The germline gives CDR1 MGHDK, CDR2 SYGVNS. The germline V and J ends were trimmed by 3 bases and 2 bases, with 13 bases remaining between them. The CDR3 protein is CASSERGWGQETQYF. The CDR3 DNA reads TGTGCCAGCAGTGAGCGGGGATGGGGGCAAGAGACCCAGTACTTC.

To note about this clonotype: A far larger clone is one nucleotide away, so this likely arose from a read error. This chain uses TRBV27 with TRBJ2-5; TRBD1 matches at 8 bases. Germline CDR1 and CDR2: MNHEY and SMNVEV (reference sequence). This CDR3 is built from 14 residues. The ends lost 4 bases at V and 3 bases at J; junction bases unmatched: 4. Written as DNA, the CDR3 is TGTGCCAGCAGTTGGACAGGGATTAAAGAGACCCAGTACTTC. As protein: CASSWTGIKETQYF.

Regarding this clonotype: This may be a read error, as it is one base from a much larger clone. CDR3 sequence reads: CANSFQRNAIYF. The DNA for the CDR3 is TGTGCCAACAGTTTCCAGAGAAACGCCATATATTTT. This chain links TRBV28 with TRBJ1-3; no clear D gene. Germline-derived CDR1 and CDR2 are MDHEN and SYDVKM. The CDR3 totals 12 residues.

This clonotype was seen at least ten times. CDR3 protein: CASSFWDSTGELFF. The CDR3 DNA reads as TGTGCCAGCAGTTTCTGGGATTCAACCGGGGAGCTGTTTTTT. The chain employs TRBV27 and TRBJ2-2; D is unresolved. V lost 3 bases and J 5 bases, leaving 10 bases between the germline ends. Germline CDR1 is MNHEY and CDR2 is SMNVEV (reference sequence). This CDR3 is built from 14 residues.

This rearrangement joins TRBV11-1 to TRBJ2-1; D remains ambiguous. Germline CDR1 SGHAT, CDR2 FQDESV (reference sequence). V was trimmed by 1 base and J by 6 bases, leaving 4 bases between them. This CDR3 is built from 12 residues. CDR3 amino acids: CASSLVSNEQFF. In DNA form, the CDR3 reads TGTGCCAGCAGCTTAGTTTCCAATGAGCAGTTCTTC.

This clonotype was observed many times. The chain employs TRBV5-4 and TRBJ1-5; D uncertain. Trimming removed 1 base at V and 2 bases at J, with 10 bases between. The CDR3 contains 15 residues. Germline lookup yields CDR1 SGHNT and CDR2 YYREEE (reference sequence). The CDR3 DNA sequence: TGTGCCAGCAGCTTGTGGGGTTCTGGCAATCAGCCCCAGCATTTT. Residues: CASSLWGSGNQPQHF.

This clonotype was detected many times. The chain employs TRBV11-2 and TRBJ2-7, with 7 nucleotides matching TRBD1. V shed 5 bases, J shed 3 bases, and the junction held 7 bases outside the gene matches. This CDR3 has 14 amino acids. Germline CDR1 is SGHAT and CDR2 is FQNNGV. The CDR3 region has the DNA TGTGCCAGCAGCACAGTAACAGGGGTCTACGAGCAGTACGTC. Its translation is CASSTVTGVYEQYV.

On this clonotype itself: A far larger clone is just one base off, so this is likely a read error. V is TRBV6-2 or TRBV6-3 and J is TRBJ2-7; D remains ambiguous. This CDR3 contains 12 residues. V gave up 5 bases and J gave up 6 bases, with 11 bases separating them. Germline V gene lookup returns CDR1 MNHEY and CDR2 SVGEGT. The CDR3 nucleotides read TGTGCCAGCAGTGAAGTGTTGAGCGAGCAGTACGTC. It translates to CASSEVLSEQYV.

The V gene is TRBV25-1, the J gene TRBJ2-7; D is unresolved. V dropped 8 bases and J dropped 0 bases, with 14 bases sitting between them. This CDR3 has 14 amino acids. The germline gives CDR1 MGHDK, CDR2 SYGVNS. CDR3 amino acids: CASSVGQSSYEQYF. CDR3 nucleotide sequence: TGTGCCAGCTCGGTTGGGCAGAGCTCCTACGAGCAGTACTTC.

The sample holds a few counts of this clonotype. A clone one base away is much larger, so this may be a read error. The V call is TRBV10-2, the J call TRBJ2-1, with 12 bases matching TRBD2. Germline values: CDR1 WSHSY, CDR2 SAAADI. This CDR3 region has 15 residues. This chain's CDR3 is CDSSGPSGRANEQFF. The CDR3 bases are TGCGACAGCAGTGGGCCTAGCGGGAGGGCAAATGAGCAGTTCTTC.

This clonotype came up many times. The gene calls are TRBV7-2 and TRBJ2-3; D gene ambiguous. In germline, CDR1 is SGHTA, CDR2 FQGNSA. V gave up 1 base and J gave up 4 bases, with 18 bases separating them. The CDR3 totals 17 residues. The CDR3 sequence is CASSLGWGMGPADTQYF. CDR3 nucleotides: TGTGCCAGCAGCTTAGGGTGGGGAATGGGCCCCGCAGATACGCAGTATTTT.

By its share, this clonotype is medium-sized. The rearrangement links TRBV7-3 to TRBJ2-2; 8 positions match TRBD2. V lost 2 bases to trimming and J lost 6 bases; unmatched junction nucleotides: 11. Germline values: CDR1 SGHTA, CDR2 FQGTGA. The CDR3 length is 17 residues. DNA of the CDR3: TGTGCCAGCAGCTTACTGGCGGGGGGCCCCGGGGCCGGGGAGCTGTTTTTT. Translating it yields CASSLLAGGPGAGELFF.

The rearrangement uses TRBV11-3 and TRBJ2-5; D is perhaps TRBD1 (5 bases). V was trimmed by 1 base and J by 5 bases, leaving 14 bases between them. The CDR3 consists of 15 residues. Germline V gene data show CDR1 as SGHNT and CDR2 as YENEEA. CDR3 nucleotide sequence: TGTGCCAGCAGCTTAGGGCAGGGTCGAGGCGAGACCCAGTACTTC. It encodes CASSLGQGRGETQYF.

Turning to this clonotype: This sequence is one base from a far larger clone and is likely a read error. The chain recombines TRBV27 with TRBJ2-5; tentative D call: TRBD1 (8 bases). Germline CDR1 reads MNHEY; CDR2 reads SMNVEV (reference sequence). This CDR3 has 16 residues. As DNA, the CDR3 is TGTGCCACCAGTGAGCGGACAGGGAGGGCTTGGGAGACCCAGTACTTC. Translated, it gives CATSERTGRAWETQYF.

J is TRBJ2-7 and V is TRBV24-1; TRBD2 matches at 12 bases. After removal of 7 bases from V and 3 bases from J, the junction contained 9 bases not matched to a gene. The CDR3 has 16 amino acids. Looked up from germline, CDR1 is KGHDR and CDR2 is SFDVKD. The CDR3 DNA reads as TGTGCCACCAGCAGTGCTGGACTAGCGGGGAACTACGAGCAGTACTTC. Its protein product is CATSSAGLAGNYEQYF.

In its sample, this clonotype was seen many times. The chain uses TRBV5-1 and TRBJ2-3; D is undetermined. CDR1 is SGHRS, CDR2 YFSETQ, per germline. The V gene lost 0 bases and the J gene lost 0 bases, with 14 bases spanning the gap. This CDR3 comprises 17 residues. This CDR3 reads CASSLAAYGPSTDTQYF. The CDR3 region has the DNA TGCGCCAGCAGCTTGGCTGCGTACGGGCCTAGCACAGATACGCAGTATTTT.

V usage is TRBV12-3 or TRBV12-4 and J usage is TRBJ1-5, with D possibly being TRBD1 (5 bases). Deletions cut 5 bases from V and 8 bases from J, with 16 bases between. CDR3 length: 14 amino acids. The CDR3 nucleotides are TGTGCCAGCAGTATCCTCTACTGGGGCGAGCCCCAGCATTTT. It encodes CASSILYWGEPQHF.

This clonotype was picked up a small number of times. This could be a read error, since a much larger clone is one nucleotide away. The chain combines TRBV2 with TRBJ1-3; no clear D. The CDR3 covers 14 residues. V lost 7 bases to trimming and J lost 0 bases, with 10 bases between them. CDR1 SNHLY and CDR2 FYNNEI come from the germline V gene. The CDR3 DNA reads as TGTGCCAGCATCTCAGACCGCTCTGGAAACACCATATATTTT. Translated, it gives CASISDRSGNTIYF.

By share of the sample, this clonotype is medium-sized. The CDR3 DNA reads TGTGCCAGCAAGGAGGGTAGCGGGCACTACAATGAGCAGTTCTTC. This sequence encodes CASKEGSGHYNEQFF. This chain joins TRBV2 and TRBJ2-1, with 7 bases aligning to TRBD2. V was pared by 7 bases and J by 3 bases, with 9 bases of the junction left unmatched. The length of the CDR3 is 15 residues. Germline assignment: CDR1 SNHLY and CDR2 FYNNEI. Drawing the rest from reference TRBV2 and TRBJ2-1, the complete variable domain is EPEVTQTPSHQVTQMGQEVILRCVPISNHLYFYWYRQILGQKVEFLVSFYNNEISEKSEIFDDQFSVERPDGSNFTLKIRSTKLEDSAMYFCASKEGSGHYNEQFFGPGTRLTVL.